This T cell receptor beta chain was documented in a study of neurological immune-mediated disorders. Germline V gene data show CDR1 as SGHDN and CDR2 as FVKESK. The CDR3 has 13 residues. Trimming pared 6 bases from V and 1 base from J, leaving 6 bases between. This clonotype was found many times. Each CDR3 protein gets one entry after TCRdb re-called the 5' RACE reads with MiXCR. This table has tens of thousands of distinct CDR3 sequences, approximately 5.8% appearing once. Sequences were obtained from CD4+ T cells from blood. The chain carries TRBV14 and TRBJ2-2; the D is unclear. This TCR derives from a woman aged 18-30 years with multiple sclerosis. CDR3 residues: CASRGRNTGELFF. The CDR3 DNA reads TGTGCCAGCAGGGGCAGGAACACCGGGGAGCTGTTTTTT.